Listed here are 17 T cell receptor beta chains from one sample, sequenced in a study of blood T cell repertoires in COVID-19. Some clones are missing from TCRdb's copy, which holds only in-frame ones; the method was immunoSEQ multiplex PCR. There are 15,000 to 20,000 clones in the sample; approximately 93% occur only once, and under 7% lies in the top ten. The specimen was peripheral blood. These receptors came from a human donor in a cohort sampled during active COVID-19.

The DNA for the CDR3 is TGTGCCAGCAGCTTACAGGGCAATGGCTACACCTTC. Translated: CASSLQGNGYTF. V gene TRBV7-9 combines with J gene TRBJ1-2; possibly TRBD1 for D (5 bases). The CDR3 has 12 residues. Germline assignment: CDR1 SEHNR and CDR2 FQNEAQ (reference sequence). Trimming shortened V by 2 bases and J by 6 bases, and 7 bases separated the two germline ends. Looking up the rest from reference TRBV7-9 and TRBJ1-2 gives the full variable domain: DTGVSQNPRHKITKRGQNVTFRCDPISEHNRLYWYRQTLGQGPEFLTYFQNEAQLEKSRLLSDRFSAERPKGSFSTLEIQRTEQGDSAMYLCASSLQGNGYTFGSGTRLTVV.

The chain has TRBV24-1 and TRBJ1-5; possible D gene TRBD1, 5 bases. Trimming took off 11 bases at V and 3 bases at J, with 13 bases between the two ends. Germline V gene data show CDR1 as KGHDR and CDR2 as SFDVKD. The CDR3 sequence is 13 residues long. The CDR3 protein is CASTSGNNQPQHF. In DNA form, the CDR3 reads TGTGCCAGCACCTCAGGGAACAATCAGCCCCAGCATTTT.

V gene TRBV7-9 combines with J gene TRBJ2-1; D possibly corresponds to TRBD2 (5 bases). The CDR3 covers 15 residues. Germline CDR1 and CDR2: SEHNR and FQNEAQ (reference sequence). V lost 4 bases and J 3 bases, leaving 13 bases between the germline ends. The CDR3 reads CASSSRVDFYNEQFF. Written as DNA, the CDR3 is TGTGCCAGCAGCTCAAGGGTGGACTTCTACAATGAGCAGTTCTTC.

The V gene is TRBV5-8, the J gene TRBJ1-6; D is uncertain. There are 15 residues in the CDR3. CDR1 is SGHTS and CDR2 is YDEGEE in the germline V gene. Trimming removed 5 bases from V and 0 bases from J, with 9 bases in between. In nucleotides, the CDR3 is TGTGCCAGCAGTCGTTCCAGCTCCTATAATTCACCCCTCCACTTT. Its translation: CASSRSSSYNSPLHF.

The chain is built from TRBV7-9 and TRBJ1-5, with D maybe TRBD1 (5 bases). This CDR3 has 14 amino acids. Looked up from germline, CDR1 is SEHNR and CDR2 is FQNEAQ (reference sequence). Trimming removed 0 bases at V and 2 bases at J, with 5 bases between. The CDR3 coding sequence is TGTGCCAGCAGCTTAGCAGGGGGCAATCAGCCCCAGCATTTT. Its protein product is CASSLAGGNQPQHF.

This clone was recorded only once. The gene calls are TRBV5-1 and TRBJ1-2; tentatively, D is TRBD1 (6 bases). Germline V gene sequence: CDR1 SGHRS, CDR2 YFSETQ. Trimming cost V 1 base and J 2 bases, with 9 bases left between them. The CDR3 has 14 residues. The CDR3 DNA reads as TGCGCCAGCAGCTTGACCGGACAGAACTATGGCTACACCTTC. This sequence encodes CASSLTGQNYGYTF.

The V call is TRBV4-1, the J call TRBJ2-1, with TRBD2 matching over 10 bases. With 1 base clipped from V and 2 bases from J, the junction kept 2 bases outside the gene matches. This CDR3 comprises 16 residues. The germline CDR1 and CDR2 sequences are MGHRA and YSYEKL. CDR3 DNA sequence: TGCGCCAGCAGCCAAGGGACTAGCGGAGCCTACAATGAGCAGTTCTTC. Translated, it gives CASSQGTSGAYNEQFF.

V is TRBV11-2 and J is TRBJ2-1, with 9 bases lining up with TRBD2. Looked up from germline, CDR1 is SGHAT and CDR2 is FQNNGV. The CDR3 consists of 15 residues. Unmatched junction bases numbered 7, after V lost 3 bases and J lost 7 bases. This CDR3 reads CASSFTRGGGNEQFF. DNA of the CDR3: TGTGCCAGCAGCTTCACGCGGGGGGGCGGGAATGAGCAGTTCTTC.

The chain recombines TRBV19 with TRBJ1-5, with TRBD1 matching over 7 bases. V shed 6 bases, J shed 0 bases, and the junction held 5 bases outside the gene matches. CDR3 length: 15 residues. The germline V gene has CDR1 LNHDA and CDR2 SQIVND (reference sequence). The CDR3 region is CASRRDSYSNQPQHF. The CDR3, as DNA: TGTGCCAGTAGAAGGGACAGCTATAGCAATCAGCCCCAGCATTTT.

The chain employs TRBV14 and TRBJ2-3; 12 nucleotides align to TRBD2. The trim removed 8 bases at V and 4 bases at J, leaving 4 bases unmatched. CDR1 is SGHDN and CDR2 is FVKESK in the germline V gene. There are 14 residues in the CDR3. The CDR3 coding sequence is TGTGCCAGCGGGACTAGCGGGCGTTCAGATACGCAGTATTTT. Its translation is CASGTSGRSDTQYF.

This chain joins TRBV7-9 and TRBJ1-1; no clear D. The CDR3 is 11 amino acids. Germline lookup yields CDR1 SEHNR and CDR2 FQNEAQ (reference sequence). V was trimmed by 7 bases and J by 4 bases, leaving 7 bases between them. The CDR3 spells CASMEGTEAFF. The CDR3 DNA reads TGTGCCAGCATGGAGGGCACTGAAGCTTTCTTT.

The V call is TRBV6-6, the J call TRBJ2-3, with TRBD1 identical over 7 bases. The trim removed 0 bases at V and 3 bases at J, leaving 6 bases unmatched. This CDR3 is 16 amino acids long. Germline V gene data show CDR1 as MNHNY and CDR2 as SVGAGI (reference sequence). CDR3 residues: CASSYSGQFKTDTQYF. Written as DNA, the CDR3 is TGTGCCAGCAGTTACTCGGGACAGTTTAAAACAGATACGCAGTATTTT.

The chain links TRBV7-8 to TRBJ2-7; tentatively, D is TRBD1 (6 bases). V was pared by 5 bases and J by 2 bases, with 13 bases between. This CDR3 spans 14 amino acids. Per the germline V gene, CDR1 is SGHVS and CDR2 is FQNEAQ. CDR3 residues: CASSPRDIAYEQYF. The CDR3 bases are TGTGCCAGCAGCCCCCGGGACATCGCCTACGAGCAGTACTTC.

The V gene is TRBV7-9, the J gene TRBJ2-7, with D possibly TRBD1 on 6 matching bases. The germline gives CDR1 SEHNR, CDR2 FQNEAQ (reference sequence). Trimming left V 5 bases short and J 5 bases short, with 16 bases between. This CDR3 region has 14 residues. The CDR3 is CASSRTTTGNEQYF. CDR3 DNA sequence: TGTGCCAGCAGCCGTACGACAACAGGGAACGAGCAGTACTTC.

This CDR3 reads CASRVLLTDTQYF. The DNA of the CDR3 is TGTGCCAGCAGGGTGCTATTAACAGATACGCAGTATTTT. The gene calls are TRBV6-5 and TRBJ2-3; unclear D gene. Germline V CDR1 and CDR2: MNHEY, SVGAGI. The CDR3 extends over 13 amino acids. The V gene lost 6 bases and the J gene lost 3 bases, with 10 bases spanning the gap.

The rearrangement uses TRBV28 and TRBJ2-7; D remains unclear. Trimming left V 6 bases short and J 4 bases short, with 10 bases between. The CDR3 is 12 residues long. The germline V gene has CDR1 MDHEN and CDR2 SYDVKM. CDR3 residues: CASSSLPYEQYF. The DNA for the CDR3 is TGTGCCAGCAGCAGTTTACCTTACGAGCAGTACTTC.

The chain employs TRBV19 and TRBJ1-6; D remains unclear. The CDR3 runs to 18 residues. Trimming removed 2 bases from V and 8 bases from J, with 22 bases in between. Germline CDR1 LNHDA, CDR2 SQIVND (reference sequence). CDR3 protein: CASSIFAIESVLDSPLHF. In DNA form, the CDR3 reads TGTGCCAGTAGTATATTTGCGATCGAGTCGGTTTTGGATTCACCCCTCCACTTT.